This T cell receptor (beta chain) comes out of a study of blood T cell repertoires in COVID-19. Overall study context: The United States, Italy and Spain were the sources of the acute and convalescent COVID-19 samples. Sample material is recorded as cDNA or gDNA derived from T cells, B-cell-depleted T cells, or PBMCs.

The CDR3 contains 13 residues. CDR1 is SGHTA and CDR2 is FQGNSA in the germline V gene. J gave up 6 bases and V 5 bases, and 4 bases lay outside the gene matches. Authors' data handling: The authors estimated nucleated cell counts from reference gene primer amplification. TCRdb's copy holds only in-frame clones and misses some; the assay was immunoSEQ multiplex PCR. V and J calls and clone size are those listed in that table; D and trimming were worked out from the DNA. The sample has under 100,000 clones, about 80% seen once. This TCR was recovered from a woman between 65 and 79 years old with acute or convalescent COVID-19. Sequenced input: peripheral blood. The chain couples TRBV7-2 to TRBJ2-1, with 7 bases lining up with TRBD2. CDR3 sequence reads: CASSRDYSNEQFF. In DNA form, the CDR3 reads TGTGCCAGCAGCCGGGACTATAGCAATGAGCAGTTCTTC.